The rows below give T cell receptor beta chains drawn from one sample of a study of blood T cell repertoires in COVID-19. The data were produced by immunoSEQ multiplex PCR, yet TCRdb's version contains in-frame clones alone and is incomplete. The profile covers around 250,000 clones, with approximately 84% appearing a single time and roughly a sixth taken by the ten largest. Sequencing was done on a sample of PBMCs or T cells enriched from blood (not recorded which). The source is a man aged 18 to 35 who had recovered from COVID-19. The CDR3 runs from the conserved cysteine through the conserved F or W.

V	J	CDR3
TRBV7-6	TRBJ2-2	CASSIPGLVNTGELFF
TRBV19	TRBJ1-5	CASFAGSTASNQPQHF
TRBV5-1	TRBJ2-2	CASSLSANTGELFF
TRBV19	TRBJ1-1	CASTPGQGASLTEAFF
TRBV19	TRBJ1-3	CASTSEGHRGNTIYF
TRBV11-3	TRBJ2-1	CASSLDQGGTSSYNEQFF
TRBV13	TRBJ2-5	CASSLASLETQYF
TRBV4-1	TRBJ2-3	CASSQGADTDTQYF
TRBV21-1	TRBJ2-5	CASSKGQLRETQYF
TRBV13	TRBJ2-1	CASSSLQGHEQFF
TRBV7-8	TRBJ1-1	CASSSARGITEAFF
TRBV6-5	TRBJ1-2	CASSWKRDTPKSYTF
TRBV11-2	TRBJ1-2	CASSLEVDTNYGYTF
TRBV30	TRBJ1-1	CAWSVPRLGTEAFF
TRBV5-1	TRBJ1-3	CASSPTMGGATIYF
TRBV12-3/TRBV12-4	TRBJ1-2	CASNLPSGGYTF